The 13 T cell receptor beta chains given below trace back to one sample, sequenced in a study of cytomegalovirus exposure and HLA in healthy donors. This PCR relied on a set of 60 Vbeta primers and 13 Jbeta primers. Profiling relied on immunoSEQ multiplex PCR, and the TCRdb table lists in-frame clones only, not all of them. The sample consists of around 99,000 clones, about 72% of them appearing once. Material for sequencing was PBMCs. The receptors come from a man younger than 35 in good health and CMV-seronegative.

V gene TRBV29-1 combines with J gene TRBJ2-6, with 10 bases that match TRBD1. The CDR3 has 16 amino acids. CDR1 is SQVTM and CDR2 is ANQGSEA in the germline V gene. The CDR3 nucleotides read TGCAGAAGGGACAGGGGAACCGAATCTGGGGCCAACGTCCTGACTTTC. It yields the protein CRRDRGTESGANVLTF.

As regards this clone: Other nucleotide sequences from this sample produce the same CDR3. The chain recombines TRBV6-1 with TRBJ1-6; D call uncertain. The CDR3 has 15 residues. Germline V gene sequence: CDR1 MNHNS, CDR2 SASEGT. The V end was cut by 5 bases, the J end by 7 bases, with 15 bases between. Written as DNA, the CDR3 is TGTGCCAGCAGTCCCCGGGTATTCTCAAATTCACCCCTCCACTTT. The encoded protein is CASSPRVFSNSPLHF.

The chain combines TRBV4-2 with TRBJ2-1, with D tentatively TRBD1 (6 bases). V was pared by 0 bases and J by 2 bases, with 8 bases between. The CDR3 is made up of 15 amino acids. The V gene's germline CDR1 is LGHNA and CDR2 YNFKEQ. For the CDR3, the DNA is TGTGCCAGCAGCCAAGATGAGGGGGCCTACAATGAGCAGTTCTTC. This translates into CASSQDEGAYNEQFF.

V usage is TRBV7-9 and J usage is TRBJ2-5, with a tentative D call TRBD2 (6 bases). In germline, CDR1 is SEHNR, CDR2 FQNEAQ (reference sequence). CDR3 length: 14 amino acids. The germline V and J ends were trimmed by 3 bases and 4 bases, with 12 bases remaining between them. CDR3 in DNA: TGTGCCAGCAGCTTTACACGGGGAGGAGAGACCCAGTACTTC. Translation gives CASSFTRGGETQYF. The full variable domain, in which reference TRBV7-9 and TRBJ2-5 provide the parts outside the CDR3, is DTGVSQNPRHKITKRGQNVTFRCDPISEHNRLYWYRQTLGQGPEFLTYFQNEAQLEKSRLLSDRFSAERPKGSFSTLEIQRTEQGDSAMYLCASSFTRGGETQYFGPGTRLLVL.

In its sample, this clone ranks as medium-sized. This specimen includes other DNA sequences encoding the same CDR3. DNA of the CDR3: TGCGCCAGCAGTCTGGACAGGGGGCTAGCGAACACTGAAGCTTTCTTT. This translates into CASSLDRGLANTEAFF. The V and J genes are TRBV5-1 and TRBJ1-1; TRBD1 matches at 11 bases. With V trimmed by 5 bases and J by 1 base, 7 bases remained unmatched. This CDR3 is 16 amino acids long. Germline loops: CDR1 SGHRS, CDR2 YFSETQ.

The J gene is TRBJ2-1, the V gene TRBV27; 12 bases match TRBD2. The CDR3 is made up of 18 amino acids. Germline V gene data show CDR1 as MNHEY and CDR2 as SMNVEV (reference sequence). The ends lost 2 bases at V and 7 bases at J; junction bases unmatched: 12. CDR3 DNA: TGTGCCAGCAGTTTAGGGGGTGCTCTAGCGGGGGGGCAGAATGAGCAGTTCTTC. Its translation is CASSLGGALAGGQNEQFF.

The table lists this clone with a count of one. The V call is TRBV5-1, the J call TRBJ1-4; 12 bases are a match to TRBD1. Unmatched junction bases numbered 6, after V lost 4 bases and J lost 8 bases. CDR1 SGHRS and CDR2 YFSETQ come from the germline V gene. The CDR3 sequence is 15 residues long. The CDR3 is CASSPGQGASEKLFF. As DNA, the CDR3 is TGCGCCAGCAGCCCGGGACAGGGGGCGTCGGAAAAACTGTTTTTT.

The CDR3 spells CASRPGVGKTQYF. DNA for the CDR3: TGTGCCAGCAGACCGGGGGTGGGAAAGACCCAGTACTTC. The J gene is TRBJ2-5, the V gene TRBV6-5; possible D gene TRBD2, 6 bases. The V and J ends lost 6 bases and 6 bases respectively, with 14 bases between them. Germline CDR1 is MNHEY and CDR2 is SVGAGI. The length of the CDR3 is 13 residues.

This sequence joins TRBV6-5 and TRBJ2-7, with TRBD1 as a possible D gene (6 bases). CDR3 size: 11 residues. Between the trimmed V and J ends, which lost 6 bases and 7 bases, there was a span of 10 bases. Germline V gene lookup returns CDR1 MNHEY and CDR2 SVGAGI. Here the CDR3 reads CASRGAREQYF. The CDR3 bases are TGTGCCAGCAGGGGGGCGCGGGAGCAGTACTTC.

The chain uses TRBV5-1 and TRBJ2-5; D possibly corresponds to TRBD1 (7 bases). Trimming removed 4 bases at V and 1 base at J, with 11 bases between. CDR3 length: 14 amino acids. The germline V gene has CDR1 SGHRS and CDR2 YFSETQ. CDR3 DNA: TGCGCCAGCAGCGCGGGACAGCCCCAAGAGACCCAGTACTTC. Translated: CASSAGQPQETQYF.

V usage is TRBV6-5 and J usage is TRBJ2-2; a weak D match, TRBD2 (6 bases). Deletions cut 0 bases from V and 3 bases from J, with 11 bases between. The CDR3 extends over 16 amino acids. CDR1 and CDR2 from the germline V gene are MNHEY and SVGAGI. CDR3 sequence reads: CASSYSGDSYTGELFF. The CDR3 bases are TGTGCCAGCAGTTACTCTGGGGACTCGTACACCGGGGAGCTGTTTTTT.

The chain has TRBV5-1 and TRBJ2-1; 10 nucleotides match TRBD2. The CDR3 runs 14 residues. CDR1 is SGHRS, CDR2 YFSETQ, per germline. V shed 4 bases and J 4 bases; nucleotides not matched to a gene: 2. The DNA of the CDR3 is TGCGCCAGCAGCCCTAGCGGGGGATACAATGAGCAGTTCTTC. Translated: CASSPSGGYNEQFF.

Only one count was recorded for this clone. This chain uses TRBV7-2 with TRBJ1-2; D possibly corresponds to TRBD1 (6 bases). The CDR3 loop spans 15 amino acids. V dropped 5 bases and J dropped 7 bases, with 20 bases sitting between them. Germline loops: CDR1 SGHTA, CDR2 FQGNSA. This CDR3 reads CASSPEGRGGRGYTF. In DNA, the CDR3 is TGTGCCAGCAGCCCAGAGGGGAGGGGGGGCCGTGGCTACACCTTC.